This TCR beta chain originates from a study of cytomegalovirus exposure and HLA in healthy donors. This clone has a single count. This CDR3 is built from 14 residues. Trimming took off 6 bases at V and 1 base at J, with 12 bases between the two ends. Germline CDR1 and CDR2: MNHEY and SMNVEV (reference sequence). Vbeta (60) and Jbeta (13) primers were used in the PCR. The table came from immunoSEQ multiplex PCR; TCRdb's copy has only in-frame clones and leaves some out. The sample lists more than 110,000 clones, 75% to 90% seen once, with over 0.95% in the top ten. The chain employs TRBV27 and TRBJ1-1, with D perhaps TRBD1 (5 bases). Source material: PBMCs. This TCR was recovered from a female donor in good health and CMV-seronegative. The CDR3 sequence is CASSSGHSNTEAFF. The CDR3, as DNA: TGTGCCAGCAGCTCCGGACATTCGAACACTGAAGCTTTCTTT.